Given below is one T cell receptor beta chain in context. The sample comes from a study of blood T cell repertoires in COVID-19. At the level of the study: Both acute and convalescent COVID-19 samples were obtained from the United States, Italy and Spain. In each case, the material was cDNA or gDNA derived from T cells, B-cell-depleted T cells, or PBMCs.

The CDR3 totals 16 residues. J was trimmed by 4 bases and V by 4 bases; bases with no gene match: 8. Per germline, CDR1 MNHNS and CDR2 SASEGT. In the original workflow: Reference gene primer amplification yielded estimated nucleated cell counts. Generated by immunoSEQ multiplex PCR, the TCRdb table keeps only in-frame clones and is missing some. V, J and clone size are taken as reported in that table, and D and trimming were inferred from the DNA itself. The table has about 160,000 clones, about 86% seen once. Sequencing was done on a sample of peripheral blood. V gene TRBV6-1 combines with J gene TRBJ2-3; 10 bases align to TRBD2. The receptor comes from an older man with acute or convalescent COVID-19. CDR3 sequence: CASSVSSGSQADTQYF. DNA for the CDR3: TGTGCCAGCAGTGTTTCTAGCGGGAGCCAGGCAGATACGCAGTATTTT.